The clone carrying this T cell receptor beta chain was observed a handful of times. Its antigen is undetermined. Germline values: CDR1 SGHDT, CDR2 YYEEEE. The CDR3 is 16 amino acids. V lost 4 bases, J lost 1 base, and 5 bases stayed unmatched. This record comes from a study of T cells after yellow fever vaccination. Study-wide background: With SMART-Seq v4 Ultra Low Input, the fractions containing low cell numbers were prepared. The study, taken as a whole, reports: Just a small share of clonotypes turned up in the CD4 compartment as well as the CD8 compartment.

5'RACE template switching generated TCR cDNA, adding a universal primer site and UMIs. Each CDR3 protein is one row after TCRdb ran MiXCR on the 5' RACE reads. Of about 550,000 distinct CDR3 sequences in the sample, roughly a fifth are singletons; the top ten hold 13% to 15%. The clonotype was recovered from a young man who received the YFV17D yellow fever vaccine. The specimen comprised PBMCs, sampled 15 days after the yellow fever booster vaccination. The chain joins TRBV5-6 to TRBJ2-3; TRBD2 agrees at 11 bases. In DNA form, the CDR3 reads TGTGCCAGCAGCCCTAGCGGGAGGCTGGGCACAGATACGCAGTATTTT. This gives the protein CASSPSGRLGTDTQYF.